This paragraph reports one T cell receptor beta chain. This may arise from a read error, as a much more abundant clone is one base away. The conserved final phenylalanine or tryptophan is absent from the CDR3, which likely points to a read error. TCR beta VDJ and CDR3 profiling used genomic DNA as template. Each CDR3 protein is one row after TCRdb ran MiXCR on the reads. The table includes about 220,000 distinct CDR3 sequences, roughly 35% detected once. The CDR3 has 16 residues. Germline CDR1 is SGDLS and CDR2 is YYNGEE. Losses at the gene ends were 4 bases for V and 5 bases for J; bases not matched to a gene: 7. This sample is part of a study of CD8+CD57+ T cells in acquired aplastic anemia. About the study: Sorted cells (CD4+ and CD8+) yielded DNA amounts that averaged roughly 3 ug. Healthy donor CD4+ cell samples had a mean of roughly 9.8 million reads.

This TCR derives from a human donor in good health, serving as a control. The rearrangement links TRBV9 to TRBJ2-3, with TRBD2 identical over 13 bases. Sequencing input: sorted CD4+, CD8+, or CD8+CD57+ T cells (not recorded which) from PBMCs. The CDR3 here is CASSSGLAGAVDTQYL. CDR3 nucleotides: TGTGCCAGCAGCAGCGGACTAGCGGGGGCGGTAGATACGCAGTATCTT.